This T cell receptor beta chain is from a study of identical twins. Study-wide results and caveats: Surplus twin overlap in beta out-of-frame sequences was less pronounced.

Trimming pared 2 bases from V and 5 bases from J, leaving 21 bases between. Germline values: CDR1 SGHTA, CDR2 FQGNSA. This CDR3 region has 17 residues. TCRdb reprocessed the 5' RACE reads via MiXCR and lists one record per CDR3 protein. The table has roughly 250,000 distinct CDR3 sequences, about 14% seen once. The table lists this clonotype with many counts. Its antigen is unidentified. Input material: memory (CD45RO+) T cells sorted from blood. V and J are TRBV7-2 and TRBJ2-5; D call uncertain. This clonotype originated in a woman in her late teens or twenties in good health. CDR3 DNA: TGTGCCAGCAGCTTACAATTTAGCAGTTTGGGCTCGGAGACCCAGTACTTC. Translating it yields CASSLQFSSLGSETQYF.